The next 20 T cell receptor beta chains were all read from a single sample in a study of blood T cell repertoires in COVID-19. Some clones are missing from TCRdb's copy, which holds only in-frame ones; the method was immunoSEQ multiplex PCR. This repertoire shows around 300,000 clones, 88% found once; its top ten account for under 6%. Sequencing was done on a sample of PBMCs or T cells enriched from blood (not recorded which). These receptors all stem from a man between 25 and 39 years old who had recovered from COVID-19.

This chain links TRBV11-2 with TRBJ2-3; TRBD2 aligns across 8 bases. This CDR3 region has 17 residues. The V gene's germline CDR1 is SGHAT and CDR2 FQNNGV. The V gene end was trimmed by 6 bases and the J gene end by 2 bases; junction bases not matched to a gene: 13. The DNA for the CDR3 is TGTGCCAGCAGTTCGACTTGGTTTAGCGGGGCCACAGATACGCAGTATTTT. Residues: CASSSTWFSGATDTQYF.

The chain uses TRBV27 and TRBJ2-1; D is unclear. The CDR3 contains 14 residues. V gave up 6 bases and J gave up 4 bases, with 13 bases separating them. Germline V gene lookup returns CDR1 MNHEY and CDR2 SMNVEV (reference sequence). The CDR3 bases are TGTGCCAGCAGCCCCTGGGCTGTATACAATGAGCAGTTCTTC. It yields the protein CASSPWAVYNEQFF.

V usage is TRBV11-3 and J usage is TRBJ2-1; TRBD1 agrees at 9 bases. V dropped 5 bases and J dropped 0; count of bases not matched to a gene: 5. CDR1 and CDR2 (germline): SGHNT, YENEEA. There are 16 residues in the CDR3. Written as DNA, the CDR3 is TGTGCCAGCAGCCAGGGACAGGGCAGCTCCTACAATGAGCAGTTCTTC. Its protein is CASSQGQGSSYNEQFF.

This chain uses TRBV20-1 with TRBJ1-2, with 10 bases matching TRBD1. CDR3 length equals 11 residues. Per germline, CDR1 DFQATT and CDR2 SNEGSKA (reference sequence). Trimming at V came to 6 bases and at J to 7 bases, leaving 2 bases not matched to a gene. This chain's CDR3 is CSAGQGGGYTF. The CDR3 DNA is TGCAGTGCCGGACAGGGGGGTGGCTACACCTTC.

The chain has TRBV6-4 and TRBJ2-1; 7 bases map to TRBD2. V was pared by 0 bases and J by 0 bases, with 5 bases of the junction left unmatched. CDR3 size: 17 residues. Germline loops: CDR1 MRHNA, CDR2 SNTAGT. The CDR3 bases are TGTGCCAGCAGTGACTCCCTGCGGGGGAGCTCCTACAATGAGCAGTTCTTC. Protein: CASSDSLRGSSYNEQFF.

This clone was picked up a small number of times. The gene calls are TRBV3-1 (or the pseudogene TRBV3-2) and TRBJ1-1, with D maybe TRBD1 (5 bases). Germline values: CDR1 LGHDT, CDR2 YNNKEL (reference sequence). Trimming cost V 1 base and J 4 bases, with 10 bases left between them. This CDR3 region has 14 residues. Here the CDR3 reads CASSQGRDGTEAFF. The CDR3 DNA reads TGTGCCAGCAGCCAAGGCAGGGATGGCACTGAAGCTTTCTTT.

The J gene is TRBJ1-2, the V gene TRBV5-1; D may be TRBD1 (5 bases). The germline V gene encodes CDR1 SGHRS and CDR2 YFSETQ. The CDR3 is made up of 13 amino acids. Trimming removed 5 bases at V and 4 bases at J, with 12 bases between. As DNA, the CDR3 is TGCGCCAGCAGACCCCAGGGAAGCTATGGCTACACCTTC. Translation: CASRPQGSYGYTF.

This clone was counted once. This chain connects TRBV12-2 to TRBJ2-5; the table gives TRBD1 as D, unverified against the DNA. TRBV12-2 is noted as a pseudogene. There are 13 residues in the CDR3. The CDR3 DNA reads as TGTGCAAGTCGCTCGGACATAGGGGAGACCCAGTACTTC. Its translation is CASRSDIGETQYF.

The V gene is TRBV6-1, the J gene TRBJ1-1, with TRBD1 matching over 8 bases. CDR1 MNHNS and CDR2 SASEGT come from the germline V gene. The CDR3 extends over 16 amino acids. The V and J ends lost 3 bases and 4 bases, in that order; junction bases with no gene match: 10. The CDR3 spells CASSDRHGQGGTEAFF. In nucleotides, the CDR3 is TGTGCCAGCAGTGACCGGCATGGACAGGGAGGCACTGAAGCTTTCTTT.

This clone was counted a single time. The chain couples TRBV12-3 or TRBV12-4 to TRBJ1-1; perhaps TRBD1 as D (6 bases). This CDR3 has 13 amino acids. Trimming stripped 6 bases from V and 11 bases from J, with 19 bases between. This CDR3 reads CASSSTGPFEAFF. For the CDR3, the DNA is TGTGCCAGCAGCTCGACAGGACCCTTTGAGGCTTTCTTT.

The chain links TRBV10-1 to TRBJ2-6, with D possibly matching TRBD2 (5 bases). V lost 3 bases to trimming and J lost 0 bases, with 9 bases between them. The CDR3 length is 16 residues. Per germline, CDR1 WNHNN and CDR2 SYGVQD (reference sequence). The CDR3 region has the DNA TGCGCCAGCAGTGACGGGGTCGCCTCTGGGGCCAACGTCCTGACTTTC. It encodes CASSDGVASGANVLTF.

The V gene is TRBV13, the J gene TRBJ1-3, with TRBD1 matching 7 bases. Germline CDR1 PRHDT, CDR2 FYEKMQ (reference sequence). The V segment lost 0 bases and the J segment 5 bases; nucleotides outside the gene matches: 4. The length of the CDR3 is 15 residues. The CDR3, as DNA: TGTGCCAGCAGCTTAGGGGCAGGGGGAAGAAACACCATATATTTT. This codes for CASSLGAGGRNTIYF.

A few counts support this clone. The chain couples TRBV19 to TRBJ1-2, with 8 bases aligning to TRBD1. Germline CDR1 is LNHDA and CDR2 is SQIVND (reference sequence). The CDR3 length is 13 residues. V trimming: 7 bases; J trimming: 3 bases; junction bases outside the gene matches: 4. CDR3 region: CASTVDRDYGYTF. The CDR3 DNA sequence: TGTGCCAGTACCGTGGACAGGGACTATGGCTACACCTTC.

The genes are TRBV20-1 and TRBJ1-2, with D tentatively TRBD1 (5 bases). Germline-derived CDR1 and CDR2 are DFQATT and SNEGSKA (reference sequence). This CDR3 has 10 residues. The CDR3 loop reads CQGRDYGYTF. The CDR3 nucleotides are TGCCAGGGCAGGGATTATGGCTACACCTTC.

The chain has TRBV18 and TRBJ2-1, with 7 bases that match TRBD2. Germline CDR1 KGHSH, CDR2 LQKENI. V was pared by 2 bases and J by 0 bases, with 1 base of the junction left unmatched. The CDR3 length is 15 residues. CDR3 region: CASSPSGGSYNEQFF. DNA for the CDR3: TGTGCCAGCTCACCATCGGGGGGCTCCTACAATGAGCAGTTCTTC.

The CDR3 region has the DNA TGTGCCAGCAGCGCCGGGGGGCAGCCCCAGCATTTT. Protein product: CASSAGGQPQHF. This sequence joins TRBV5-6 and TRBJ1-5; the D gene is possibly TRBD1 (5 bases). Trimming took off 4 bases at V and 7 bases at J, with 9 bases between the two ends. The CDR3 contains 12 residues. From germline, CDR1 is SGHDT and CDR2 YYEEEE.

The chain combines TRBV5-1 with TRBJ2-4; 15 bases fit TRBD2. The junction had 7 bases not matched to a gene; V was cut back by 4 bases and J by 8 bases. The CDR3 spans 16 residues. Germline CDR1 and CDR2: SGHRS and YFSETQ. The CDR3 region is CASSTGLAGGPDIQYF. The CDR3 DNA sequence: TGCGCCAGCAGCACGGGACTAGCGGGGGGCCCGGACATTCAGTACTTC.

The V gene is TRBV28, the J gene TRBJ1-1; 8 nucleotides agree with TRBD1. Losses at the gene ends were 0 bases for V and 5 bases for J; bases not matched to a gene: 5. The V gene's germline CDR1 is MDHEN and CDR2 SYDVKM. This CDR3 has 15 amino acids. DNA for the CDR3: TGTGCCAGCAGTTTATGGGTGACAGGGGAGACTGAAGCTTTCTTT. Its protein is CASSLWVTGETEAFF.

The chain is built from TRBV2 and TRBJ2-7; 10 bases are shared with TRBD2. CDR1 SNHLY and CDR2 FYNNEI come from the germline V gene. The trim removed 6 bases at V and 0 bases at J, leaving 5 bases unmatched. The CDR3 length is 15 residues. DNA for the CDR3: TGTGCCAGCAGGAAACTAGCGGGGAGCTCCTACGAGCAGTACTTC. Its protein is CASRKLAGSSYEQYF.

This chain uses TRBV19 with TRBJ2-3; 8 nucleotides line up with TRBD1. Losses at the gene ends were 3 bases for V and 3 bases for J; bases not matched to a gene: 2. The CDR3 runs 14 residues. Per germline, CDR1 LNHDA and CDR2 SQIVND (reference sequence). The CDR3 region is CASSIRQGTDTQYF. CDR3 DNA: TGTGCCAGTAGTATTCGACAGGGGACAGATACGCAGTATTTT. The entire variable domain, with the rest obtained from reference TRBV19 and TRBJ2-3, is as follows: DGGITQSPKYLFRKEGQNVTLSCEQNLNHDAMYWYRQDPGQGLRLIYYSQIVNDFQKGDIAEGYSVSREKKESFPLTVTSAQKNPTAFYLCASSIRQGTDTQYFGPGTRLTVL.